What follows describes a single T cell receptor beta chain. What it recognizes is unknown. The data were taken from a study of identical twins. The authors used template switching to add a universal primer site and gave cDNA unique molecular identifiers. One entry per CDR3 protein, called by TCRdb with MiXCR from the 5' RACE reads. The sample holds a few hundred thousand distinct CDR3 sequences, about 8.3% seen once. The CDR3 consists of 13 residues. General study results and limits: With abundant cord blood beta clonotypes, insertions were fewer; memory repertoires showed no such pattern. The same donors were not followed; conclusions instead depended on cross-sectional statistical analysis.

This sample was shared with a second study, whose subject was yellow fever vaccine responses in identical twins.

This clonotype was sampled from a woman aged 18-29 years in good health. What was sequenced was CD8+ T cells sorted from blood. The chain combines TRBV21-1 with TRBJ1-1. TRBV21-1 is designated a pseudogene. CDR3 DNA: TGTGCCAGCAGCAAAGACGGTCCAAGTGAAGCTTTCTTT. It yields the protein CASSKDGPSEAFF.